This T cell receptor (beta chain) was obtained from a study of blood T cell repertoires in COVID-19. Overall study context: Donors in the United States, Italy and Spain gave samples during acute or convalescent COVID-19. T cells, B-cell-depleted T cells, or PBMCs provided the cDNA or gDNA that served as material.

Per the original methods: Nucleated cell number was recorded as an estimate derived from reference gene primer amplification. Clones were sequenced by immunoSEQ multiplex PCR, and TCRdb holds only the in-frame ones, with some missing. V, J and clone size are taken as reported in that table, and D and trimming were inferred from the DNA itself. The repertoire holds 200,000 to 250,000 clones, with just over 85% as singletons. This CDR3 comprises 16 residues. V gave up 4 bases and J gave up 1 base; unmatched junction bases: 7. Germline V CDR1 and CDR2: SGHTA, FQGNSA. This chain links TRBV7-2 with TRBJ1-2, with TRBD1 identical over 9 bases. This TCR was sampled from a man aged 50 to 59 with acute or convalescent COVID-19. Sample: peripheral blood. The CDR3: CASSWLPGQGNYGYTF. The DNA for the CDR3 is TGTGCCAGCAGCTGGTTGCCGGGACAGGGTAACTATGGCTACACCTTC.